This TCR beta chain was sequenced in a study of CD8+ T cells in alopecia areata. In each case, RNA was isolated and then reverse transcribed into cDNA as the sequencing template. Here immunoSEQ multiplex PCR was the method, and the copy in TCRdb shows in-frame clones only, minus some. In the table there are about 200,000 clones, around two fifths of which are singletons. CDR1 is SNHLY, CDR2 FYNNEI, per germline. The CDR3 is made up of 13 amino acids. The germline V and J ends were trimmed by 8 bases and 7 bases, with 18 bases remaining between them. The treatment was: oral pan-JAK inhibitor, 5-10 mg twice daily. Sampling of alopecia areata patients yielded lesional scalp punch biopsies as well as peripheral blood.

The chain joins TRBV2 to TRBJ2-7; possible D gene TRBD1, 6 bases. The sample here was CD4+ T cells sorted from blood, taken around week 30, from a patient treated with tofacitinib. This receptor was obtained from a human donor with alopecia areata. The DNA of the CDR3 is TGTGCCAGCGCCGGGACATCCCTGGGGGAGCAGTACTTC. Its translation: CASAGTSLGEQYF.